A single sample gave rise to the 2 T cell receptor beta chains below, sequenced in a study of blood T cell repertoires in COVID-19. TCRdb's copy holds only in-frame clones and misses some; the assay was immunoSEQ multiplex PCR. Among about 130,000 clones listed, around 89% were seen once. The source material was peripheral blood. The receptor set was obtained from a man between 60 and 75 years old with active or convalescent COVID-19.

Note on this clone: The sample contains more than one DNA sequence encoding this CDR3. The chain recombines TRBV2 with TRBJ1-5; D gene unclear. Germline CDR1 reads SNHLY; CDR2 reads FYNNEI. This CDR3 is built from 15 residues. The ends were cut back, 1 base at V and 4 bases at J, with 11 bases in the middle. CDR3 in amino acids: CASSEVRPSNQPQHF. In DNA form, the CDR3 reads TGTGCCAGCAGTGAAGTGCGGCCCTCGAATCAGCCCCAGCATTTT.

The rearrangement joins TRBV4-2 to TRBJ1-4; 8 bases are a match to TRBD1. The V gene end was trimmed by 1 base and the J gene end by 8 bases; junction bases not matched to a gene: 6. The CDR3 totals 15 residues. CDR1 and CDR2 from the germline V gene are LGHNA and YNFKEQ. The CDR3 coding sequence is TGTGCCAGCAGCCAAGGGGGACAGGCGGGGGAAAAACTGTTTTTT. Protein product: CASSQGGQAGEKLFF.